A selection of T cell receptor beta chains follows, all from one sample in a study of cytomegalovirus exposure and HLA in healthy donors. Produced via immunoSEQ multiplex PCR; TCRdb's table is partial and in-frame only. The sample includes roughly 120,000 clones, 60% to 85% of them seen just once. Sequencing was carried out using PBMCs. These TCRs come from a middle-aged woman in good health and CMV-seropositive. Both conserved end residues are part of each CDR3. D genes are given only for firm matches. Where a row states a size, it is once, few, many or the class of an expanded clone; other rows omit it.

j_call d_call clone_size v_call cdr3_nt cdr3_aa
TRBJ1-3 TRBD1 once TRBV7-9 TGTGCCAGCAGCCCGGATTGGACAGGGGTTGGAAACACCATATATTTT CASSPDWTGVGNTIYF
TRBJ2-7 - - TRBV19 TGTGCCAGTAGCGCAACAGGGCGCGAGCAGTACTTC CASSATGREQYF
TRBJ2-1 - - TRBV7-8 TGTGCCAGCAGCTACGGGTTTTCCTACAATGAGCAGTTCTTC CASSYGFSYNEQFF
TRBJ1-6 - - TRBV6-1 TGTGCCAGCAGTATACAGTCAGGGGTTAATTCCCCCCTCCACTTT CASSIQSGVNSPLHF
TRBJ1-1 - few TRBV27 TGTGCCAGCAGTCACATCGGGGGGAACACTGAAGCTTTCTTT CASSHIGGNTEAFF
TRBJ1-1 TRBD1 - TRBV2 TGTGCCAGCAGCAAACAGGGGGCTGACACTGAAGCTTTCTTT CASSKQGADTEAFF
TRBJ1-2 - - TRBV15 TGTGCCACCAGCAGAGTATTGGTAGATAACTATGGCTACACCTTC CATSRVLVDNYGYTF
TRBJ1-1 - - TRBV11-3 TGTGCCAGCAGCCCACGGGGTGTGAGCGTAGCTTTCTTT CASSPRGVSVAFF
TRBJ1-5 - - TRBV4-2 TGTGCCAGCAGCCAAGAGGGGGGGCGCAATCAGCCCCAGCATTTT CASSQEGGRNQPQHF
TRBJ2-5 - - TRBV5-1 TGCGCCAGCAGCTTGGAAGGGGGGGACCGGGGGACCCAGTACTTC CASSLEGGDRGTQYF
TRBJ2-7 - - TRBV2 TGTGCCAGCAGTGAAGCGGGACATTGGCTCGAGCAGTACTTC CASSEAGHWLEQYF
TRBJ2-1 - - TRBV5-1 TGCGCCAGCAGCTTGGCCAGTCTCAGGAACTCCTACAATGAGCAGTTCTTC CASSLASLRNSYNEQFF
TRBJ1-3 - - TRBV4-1 TGCGCCAGCAGCCAAGGAGAGTTCTCTGGAAACACCATATATTTT CASSQGEFSGNTIYF
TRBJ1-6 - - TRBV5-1 TGCGCCAGCAGCTTGGATCTTAATTCACCCCTCCACTTT CASSLDLNSPLHF
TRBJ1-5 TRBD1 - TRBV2 TGTGCCAGTAGTGCGACGGACAGGGTTGTTCAGCCCCAGCATTTT CASSATDRVVQPQHF
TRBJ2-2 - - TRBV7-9 TGTGCCAGCAGCCAGGCCTACCGGAACACCGGGGAGCTGTTTTTT CASSQAYRNTGELFF
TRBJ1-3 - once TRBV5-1 TGCGCCAGCAGATTCGCGAATCCTGGAAACACCATATATTTT CASRFANPGNTIYF
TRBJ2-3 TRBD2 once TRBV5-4 TGTGCCAGCACATCCTCTCTGGCGGGGGGGCTTGGTACGCAGTATTTT CASTSSLAGGLGTQYF
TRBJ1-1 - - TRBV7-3 TGTGCCAGCAGCCGGGACATGGGCACTGAAGCTTTCTTT CASSRDMGTEAFF
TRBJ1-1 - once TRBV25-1 TGTGCCAGCAGTGAAAGTCGGGCGGGGGCTTACACTGAAGCTTTCTTT CASSESRAGAYTEAFF
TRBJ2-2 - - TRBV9 TGTGCCAGCAGCGTTCCCTACCTCGCCGGGGAGCTGTTTTTT CASSVPYLAGELFF
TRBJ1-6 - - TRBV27 TGTGCCAGCAGAGACACAGGGTCCTATAATTCACCCCTCCACTTT CASRDTGSYNSPLHF
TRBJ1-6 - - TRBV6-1 TGTGCCAGCAGTCTTAGACAGGATAATTCCCCCCTCCACTTT CASSLRQDNSPLHF
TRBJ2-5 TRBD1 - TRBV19 TGTGCCAGTAGCAAGGGACAGGGTCTTGCCCAAGAGACCCAGTACTTC CASSKGQGLAQETQYF
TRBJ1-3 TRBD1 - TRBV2 TGTGCCAGCACGCCTCCAGGGGGCAACACCATATATTTT CASTPPGGNTIYF
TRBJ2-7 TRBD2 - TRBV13 TGTGCCAGCAGTTATAGGCCCCAACTAGCGGGGGAGGTCCACGAGCAGTACTTC CASSYRPQLAGEVHEQYF
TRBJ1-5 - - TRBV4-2 TGTGCCAGCAGCCAAGGGGCTTCAGCTAGCAATCAGCCCCAGCATTTT CASSQGASASNQPQHF
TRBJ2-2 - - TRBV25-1 TGTGCCAGCACCCAGGGGATGAACACCGGGGAGCTGTTTTTT CASTQGMNTGELFF
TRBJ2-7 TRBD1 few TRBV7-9 TGTGCCAGCAGCGGTCCGGGACAGGGGGCGGGGTACCAGACCTACGAGCAGTACTTC CASSGPGQGAGYQTYEQYF
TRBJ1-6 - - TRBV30 TGTGCCTGGAGTGAGGGGTCTGGGGATTCACCCCTCCACTTT CAWSEGSGDSPLHF
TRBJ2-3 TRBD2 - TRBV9 TGTGCCAGCAGCGTAGGCGGGAGGCCAGATACGCAGTATTTT CASSVGGRPDTQYF
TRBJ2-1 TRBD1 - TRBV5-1 TGCGCCAGCAGCTTTGGGACAGGGTTGCAATACAATGAGCAGTTCTTC CASSFGTGLQYNEQFF
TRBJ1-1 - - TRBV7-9 TGTGCCAGCAGCTCCCCGACACGGATGAACACTGAAGCTTTCTTT CASSSPTRMNTEAFF
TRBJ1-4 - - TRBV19 TGTGCCAGTAGTATGGCGCCGACAGGCGATGAAAAACTGTTTTTT CASSMAPTGDEKLFF
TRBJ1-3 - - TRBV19 TGTGCCACCCGGGACACCCTGGGGGTCACCATATATTTT CATRDTLGVTIYF
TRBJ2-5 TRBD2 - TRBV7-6 TGTGCCAGCAGCTATATCGGACTAGCGGAAGAGACCCAGTACTTC CASSYIGLAEETQYF
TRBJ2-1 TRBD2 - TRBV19 TGTGCCAGTAGTATAGTCCCAGGTAGCGGGGACAATGAGCAGTTCTTC CASSIVPGSGDNEQFF
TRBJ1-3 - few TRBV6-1 TGTGCCATCCACGAGGCGAACACCATATATTTT CAIHEANTIYF
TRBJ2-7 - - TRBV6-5 TGTGCCAGCAGTTACTCAGCGCGGGCTAGCTCCTACGAGCAGTACTTC CASSYSARASSYEQYF
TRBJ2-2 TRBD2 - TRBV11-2 TGTGCCAGCAGCTCCCGGACTAGCGGGAACACCGGGGAGCTGTTTTTT CASSSRTSGNTGELFF
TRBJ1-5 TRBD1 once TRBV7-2 TGTGCCAGCAGTCTTACAGGGGGCTATAGCAATCAGCCCCAGCATTTT CASSLTGGYSNQPQHF
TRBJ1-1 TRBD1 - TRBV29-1 TGCAGCGTCTCACCGACAGGGGCCATGAACACTGAAGCTTTCTTT CSVSPTGAMNTEAFF
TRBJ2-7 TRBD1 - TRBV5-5 TGTGCCAGCAGCCCCGGGACAGCGGTTTCCTACGAGCAGTACTTC CASSPGTAVSYEQYF
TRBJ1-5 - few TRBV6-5 TGTGCCAGCAGTCCGAGGGATAATCAGCCCCAGCATTTT CASSPRDNQPQHF
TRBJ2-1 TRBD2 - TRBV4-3 TGCGCCAGCAGCCAAGAGCGTACTAGCGGGCCCAATGAGCAGTTCTTC CASSQERTSGPNEQFF
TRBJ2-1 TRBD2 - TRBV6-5 TGTGCCAGCAGTTACCTCACTAGCGGGGACTACAATGAGCAGTTCTTC CASSYLTSGDYNEQFF
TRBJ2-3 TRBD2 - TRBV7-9 TGTGCCAGCAGCTTAGCGGGTAGCGGGGGGCCATCACCAGATACGCAGTATTTT CASSLAGSGGPSPDTQYF
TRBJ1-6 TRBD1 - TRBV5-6 TGTGCCAGCAGCCGGTGGGACAGGCCTAATTCACCCCTCCACTTT CASSRWDRPNSPLHF
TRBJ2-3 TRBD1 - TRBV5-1 TGCGCCAGCAGCCCCGGGACAGGGGCTAGCACAGATACGCAGTATTTT CASSPGTGASTDTQYF
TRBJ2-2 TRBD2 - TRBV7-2 TGTGCCAGCAGCTTGAGCGGGAGTACCGGGGAGCTGTTTTTT CASSLSGSTGELFF
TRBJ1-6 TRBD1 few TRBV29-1 TGCAGCGTGACGGACAGGGTAGGGTCACCCCTCCACTTT CSVTDRVGSPLHF
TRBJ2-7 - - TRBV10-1 TGCGCCAGCAGTGAGGGGCAGAGCTACGAGCAGTACTTC CASSEGQSYEQYF
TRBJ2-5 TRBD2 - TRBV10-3 TGTGCCATCAGCCGGACTAGCGGGGAGACCCAGTACTTC CAISRTSGETQYF